These 18 T cell receptor beta chains were sequenced from one sample in a study of blood T cell repertoires in COVID-19. Sequenced by immunoSEQ multiplex PCR; TCRdb stores in-frame clones only, minus some. The table includes approximately 310,000 clones, roughly 84% detected once. The sequenced sample was peripheral blood. Receptors were obtained from a man aged 50-60 years with active or convalescent COVID-19.

The chain couples TRBV5-4 to TRBJ2-3, with D perhaps TRBD2 (7 bases). CDR3 length: 15 amino acids. The V gene's germline CDR1 is SGHNT and CDR2 YYREEE (reference sequence). Trimming removed 0 bases from V and 3 bases from J, with 11 bases in between. The CDR3 reads CASSLAGGLTDTQYF. The CDR3 coding sequence is TGTGCCAGCAGCTTGGCCGGGGGGCTGACAGATACGCAGTATTTT.

The V and J genes are TRBV30 and TRBJ2-5; the D gene is possibly TRBD1 (6 bases). Germline V gene sequence: CDR1 GTSNPN, CDR2 SVGIG (reference sequence). V shed 0 bases and J shed 4 bases, with 6 bases lying between them. The CDR3 loop spans 12 amino acids. CDR3 residues: CAWSVQGETQYF. The CDR3 region has the DNA TGTGCCTGGAGTGTACAGGGAGAGACCCAGTACTTC.

This chain connects TRBV5-1 to TRBJ2-7; 8 bases match TRBD1. V gave up 1 base and J gave up 3 bases; unmatched junction bases: 3. The CDR3 covers 14 residues. Germline V gene lookup returns CDR1 SGHRS and CDR2 YFSETQ. CDR3 protein: CASSLIDRGYEQYF. The CDR3 DNA reads as TGCGCCAGCAGCTTGATCGACAGGGGCTACGAGCAGTACTTC.

This sequence joins TRBV5-4 and TRBJ2-5; the D gene is possibly TRBD2 (7 bases). Trimming removed 2 bases at V and 5 bases at J, with 16 bases between. The CDR3 has 15 amino acids. Germline loops: CDR1 SGHNT, CDR2 YYREEE (reference sequence). The CDR3 reads CASSFGGLGEETQYF. Here the CDR3 DNA reads TGTGCCAGCAGCTTCGGGGGGCTCGGGGAGGAGACCCAGTACTTC.

This chain connects TRBV6-1 to TRBJ2-2; 7 positions match TRBD2. The length of the CDR3 is 15 residues. Germline CDR1 and CDR2: MNHNS and SASEGT. V lost 1 base to trimming and J lost 5 bases; unmatched junction nucleotides: 4. CDR3 protein: CASSEGRAGTGELFF. The CDR3 nucleotides read TGTGCCAGCAGTGAAGGAAGAGCGGGAACCGGGGAGCTGTTTTTT.

A single count supports this clone. This chain connects TRBV28 to TRBJ1-1; D is undetermined. There are 15 residues in the CDR3. Germline V CDR1 and CDR2: MDHEN, SYDVKM. V lost 3 bases, J lost 5 bases, and 16 bases lay in between. The CDR3 bases are TGTGCCAGCAGTTTCCTGACGGGGTTCGGGACTGAAGCTTTCTTT. Its translation: CASSFLTGFGTEAFF.

This chain uses TRBV5-4 with TRBJ1-3; weak D call: TRBD1 (5 bases). Germline V gene sequence: CDR1 SGHNT, CDR2 YYREEE (reference sequence). Between the trimmed V and J ends, which lost 2 bases and 1 base, there was a span of 16 bases. The CDR3 is 17 residues long. The CDR3 bases are TGTGCCAGCAGCTTAGGTGGAGGGACTCAATCTGGAAACACCATATATTTT. As protein: CASSLGGGTQSGNTIYF. Based on the CDR3 plus reference TRBV5-4 and TRBJ1-3, the full variable domain is ETGVTQSPTHLIKTRGQQVTLRCSSQSGHNTVSWYQQALGQGPQFIFQYYREEENGRGNFPPRFSGLQFPNYSSELNVNALELDDSALYLCASSLGGGTQSGNTIYFGEGSWLTVV.

The genes are TRBV6-4 and TRBJ2-1; TRBD2 aligns across 14 bases. Per the germline V gene, CDR1 is MRHNA and CDR2 is SNTAGT. V shed 2 bases, J shed 5 bases, and the junction held 5 bases outside the gene matches. The CDR3 length is 17 residues. The DNA of the CDR3 is TGTGCCAGCAGTGACCAAGGGACTAGCGGGAGCCACAATGAGCAGTTCTTC. The encoded protein is CASSDQGTSGSHNEQFF.

The chain joins TRBV28 to TRBJ2-5, with D tentatively TRBD2 (6 bases). The CDR3 runs 14 residues. Per germline, CDR1 MDHEN and CDR2 SYDVKM. The germline V and J ends were trimmed by 4 bases and 7 bases, with 16 bases remaining between them. The CDR3 loop is CASSSPGLKRTQYF. CDR3 coding DNA: TGTGCCAGCAGTTCTCCGGGACTTAAGAGGACCCAGTACTTC.

This clone showed up just once. V and J are TRBV25-1 and TRBJ1-4; 7 bases align to TRBD1. The junction had 10 bases not matched to a gene; V was cut back by 1 base and J by 8 bases. Germline loops: CDR1 MGHDK, CDR2 SYGVNS. The CDR3 consists of 16 residues. The CDR3 DNA is TGTGCCAGCAGTGAATGGGTTGAGACAGGGAGGGAAAAACTGTTTTTT. Its protein is CASSEWVETGREKLFF.

The genes are TRBV28 and TRBJ2-1, with D perhaps matching TRBD2 (6 bases). Trimming removed 6 bases at V and 8 bases at J, with 17 bases between. Germline values: CDR1 MDHEN, CDR2 SYDVKM. CDR3 length equals 14 residues. This CDR3 is CASRSGLSEHEQFF. CDR3 bases: TGTGCCAGCAGAAGCGGGCTGTCGGAACATGAGCAGTTCTTC. The whole variable domain, remainder taken from reference TRBV28 and TRBJ2-1, is DVKVTQSSRYLVKRTGEKVFLECVQDMDHENMFWYRQDPGLGLRLIYFSYDVKMKEKGDIPEGYSVSREKKERFSLILESASTNQTSMYLCASRSGLSEHEQFFGPGTRLTVL.

The chain employs TRBV28 and TRBJ1-2, with 9 nucleotides matching TRBD1. Germline trimming cut 6 bases from V and 9 bases from J; bases unmatched to any gene: 20. The CDR3 totals 17 residues. In germline, CDR1 is MDHEN, CDR2 SYDVKM. The DNA of the CDR3 is TGTGCCAGCAGCCAAATTAATCACAGGGGGCGACTCAAAAGCTACACCTTC. It is translated as CASSQINHRGRLKSYTF.

The CDR3 coding sequence is TGTGCCAGTAGTTCTAGGACAGGTTTGGGGATTAATCAGCCCCAGCATTTT. Translated: CASSSRTGLGINQPQHF. The chain has TRBV19 and TRBJ1-5, with TRBD1 matching 7 bases. J lost 4 bases, V lost 5 bases, and 14 bases had no gene match. Germline CDR1 and CDR2: LNHDA and SQIVND (reference sequence). This CDR3 region has 17 residues.

The chain employs TRBV6-6 and TRBJ1-5; D is uncertain. Germline lookup yields CDR1 MNHNY and CDR2 SVGAGI (reference sequence). The CDR3 totals 13 residues. V dropped 11 bases and J dropped 2 bases, with 13 bases sitting between them. This CDR3 is CAEGTGGNQPQHF. CDR3 DNA sequence: TGTGCCGAGGGCACCGGCGGCAATCAGCCCCAGCATTTT.

V gene TRBV15 combines with J gene TRBJ1-5; TRBD1 is a possible D gene (5 bases). The CDR3 covers 15 residues. V gave up 3 bases and J gave up 4 bases, with 13 bases separating them. Germline V gives CDR1 LNHNV, CDR2 YYDKDF (reference sequence). This CDR3 reads CATSSGAGRNQPQHF. In DNA, the CDR3 is TGTGCCACCAGCAGCGGGGCAGGGAGGAATCAGCCCCAGCATTTT. The variable domain in full, with the rest retrieved from reference TRBV15 and TRBJ1-5, is DAMVIQNPRYQVTQFGKPVTLSCSQTLNHNVMYWYQQKSSQAPKLLFHYYDKDFNNEADTPDNFQSRRPNTSFCFLDIRSPGLGDTAMYLCATSSGAGRNQPQHFGDGTRLSIL.

This rearrangement joins TRBV18 to TRBJ1-5, with 9 positions matching TRBD1. The CDR3 runs 16 residues. V lost 5 bases and J lost 2; bases outside the gene matches: 7. Germline V gives CDR1 KGHSH, CDR2 LQKENI. For the CDR3, the DNA is TGTGCCAGCTCAAGAACAGGGGGCGCGGGCAATCAGCCCCAGCATTTT. Protein sequence: CASSRTGGAGNQPQHF.

This chain links TRBV28 with TRBJ2-7; 10 bases map to TRBD2. CDR1 is MDHEN, CDR2 SYDVKM, per germline. The CDR3 covers 17 residues. V trimming: 4 bases; J trimming: 0 bases; junction bases outside the gene matches: 9. The CDR3 region has the DNA TGTGCCAGCAGTTCCCGAACCGGACTAGCGGACTCCTACGAGCAGTACTTC. Its protein product is CASSSRTGLADSYEQYF.

V usage is TRBV2 and J usage is TRBJ2-1, with TRBD2 matching 8 bases. Germline V gives CDR1 SNHLY, CDR2 FYNNEI. J lost 7 bases, V lost 8 bases, and 13 bases had no gene match. CDR3 size: 15 residues. The CDR3 DNA reads as TGTGCCAGCCTACGACTAGCGCTAATGGGGAATGAGCAGTTCTTC. This translates into CASLRLALMGNEQFF.